There are many counts of the clone carrying this TCR beta chain. Library construction for TCR beta used iRepertoire HTBI primers and Arm-PCR of CDR3 regions. Original processing methods: Across all samples, about 62 TRBV segments and about 14 TRBJ segments were identified. TCRdb ran MiXCR on the multiplex PCR reads and lists one entry per CDR3 protein. The V and J calls and clone size are TCRdb's, not the authors'. The table lists approximately 230,000 distinct CDR3 sequences, approximately 20% of them singletons. CDR3 size: 16 residues. Germline CDR1 and CDR2: MDHEN and SYDVKM. V was cut by 5 bases and J by 1 base, with 18 bases left in between. The data are from a study of regulatory T cells in long-lasting Graves disease. The sample's time point: newly diagnosed GD, antithyroid drugs for less than 3 months. Researchers made the TCR library from RNA that was extracted from PBMCs.

The sample in question was peripheral blood mononuclear cells (PBMCs), obtained at new diagnosis, from a patient treated with antithyroid drugs. The chain uses TRBV28 and TRBJ2-7; D tentatively reads TRBD1 or TRBD2 (5 bases each). The sequence derives from a female donor with Graves disease. CDR3 in DNA: TGTGCCAGCAGTATCGGCCGGGACCGATTTTCCTACGAGCAGTACTTC. It is translated as CASSIGRDRFSYEQYF. The full variable domain, rest sourced from reference TRBV28 and TRBJ2-7, is DVKVTQSSRYLVKRTGEKVFLECVQDMDHENMFWYRQDPGLGLRLIYFSYDVKMKEKGDIPEGYSVSREKKERFSLILESASTNQTSMYLCASSIGRDRFSYEQYFGPGTRLTVT.